Presented here are 4 T cell receptor beta chains from one specimen sequenced in a study of blood T cells in healthy people across ages. Then a second PCR, running roughly 7 to 11 cycles, was carried out with a sample-barcoded 5' primer and a J-beta primer mix. Via MiXCR, TCRdb re-called the 5' RACE reads, giving one row per CDR3 protein. The sample records around 1,500,000 distinct CDR3 sequences, approximately 28% being singletons. Sequencing was done on a sample of blood. These TCRs come from a woman under 40 in good health.

This clonotype has at least ten counts. The chain joins TRBV29-1 to TRBJ2-5, with D possibly called TRBD1 or TRBD2 (6 bases each). This CDR3 is 12 amino acids long. Germline CDR1 SQVTM, CDR2 ANQGSEA. V was cut by 7 bases and J by 1 base, with 10 bases left in between. CDR3 sequence: CSGGDIQETQYF. CDR3 sequence (DNA): TGCAGCGGCGGGGACATCCAAGAGACCCAGTACTTC.

This chain connects TRBV6-6 to TRBJ2-7, with 7 bases that match TRBD1. Germline lookup yields CDR1 MNHNY and CDR2 SVGAGI (reference sequence). Losses at the gene ends were 7 bases for V and 3 bases for J; bases not matched to a gene: 18. This CDR3 spans 17 amino acids. CDR3 amino acids: CASITRLAGTAVYEQYF. DNA for the CDR3: TGTGCCAGCATCACCAGGTTGGCCGGGACAGCAGTCTACGAGCAGTACTTC.

The J gene is TRBJ1-1, the V gene TRBV5-1; the D gene is possibly TRBD1 (6 bases). The germline V and J ends were trimmed by 5 bases and 10 bases, with 15 bases remaining between them. The CDR3 loop spans 12 amino acids. The germline gives CDR1 SGHRS, CDR2 YFSETQ. The CDR3 nucleotides read TGCGCCAGCAGAGACACAGGGAGTCGAGCTTTCTTT. It specifies CASRDTGSRAFF.

The V gene is TRBV5-1, the J gene TRBJ2-5; D gene ambiguous. CDR3 size: 15 residues. Trimming shortened V by 3 bases and J by 3 bases, and 15 bases separated the two germline ends. Germline V gene sequence: CDR1 SGHRS, CDR2 YFSETQ. CDR3 region: CASSWASPDEETQYF. The CDR3, as DNA: TGCGCCAGCAGCTGGGCATCCCCGGACGAAGAGACCCAGTACTTC.